Shown below are 7 T cell receptor beta chains from a single sample sequenced in a study of T cell responses to AZD1222 COVID-19 vaccine. TCRdb keeps only in-frame clones here, not all; method: immunoSEQ multiplex PCR. The table has 160,000 or so clones, around nine tenths seen once. Sequencing was performed on peripheral blood, taken on day 0 of AZD1222 vaccination. These receptor sequences come from an adult in good health.

The rearrangement joins TRBV4-2 to TRBJ1-4; possible D gene TRBD1, 5 bases. Germline V gene data show CDR1 as LGHNA and CDR2 as YNFKEQ. The V end was cut by 1 base, the J end by 2 bases, with 14 bases between. The CDR3 has 17 residues. CDR3 residues: CASSQVGGISTNEKLFF. CDR3 in DNA: TGTGCCAGCAGCCAAGTGGGGGGTATAAGTACTAATGAAAAACTGTTTTTT.

The chain combines TRBV6-5 with TRBJ2-7; D unclear. With 4 bases removed from V and 3 bases from J, the gap between germline ends came to 7 bases. The CDR3 covers 12 residues. CDR1 and CDR2 from the germline V gene are MNHEY and SVGAGI. In DNA, the CDR3 is TGTGCCAGCAGTTCGCGAGACTACGAGCAGTACTTC. Residues: CASSSRDYEQYF.

This clone showed up just a few times. This chain uses TRBV11-3 with TRBJ2-1; the match to TRBD2 covers 11 bases. The junction had 2 bases not matched to a gene; V was cut back by 3 bases and J by 4 bases. This CDR3 has 15 amino acids. Germline loops: CDR1 SGHNT, CDR2 YENEEA. DNA for the CDR3: TGTGCCAGCAGCTTGTCTAGCGGGGGGTACAATGAGCAGTTCTTC. Amino acid sequence: CASSLSSGGYNEQFF.

The chain joins TRBV6-4 to TRBJ1-1, with D possibly TRBD1 on 5 matching bases. The CDR3 covers 14 residues. The V end was cut by 5 bases, the J end by 3 bases, with 13 bases between. Germline V gives CDR1 MRHNA, CDR2 SNTAGT. CDR3 DNA sequence: TGTGCCAGCAGTCCCAACTGGGGGGACACTGAAGCTTTCTTT. This codes for CASSPNWGDTEAFF.

The rearrangement links TRBV27 to TRBJ1-1; weak D call: TRBD1 (5 bases). Germline CDR1 MNHEY, CDR2 SMNVEV (reference sequence). V lost 4 bases and J lost 2, with 14 bases in between. The CDR3 totals 15 residues. CDR3 residues: CASSSRGQGNTEAFF. As DNA, the CDR3 is TGTGCCAGCAGTTCCCGTGGGCAGGGCAACACTGAAGCTTTCTTT.

The gene calls are TRBV13 and TRBJ1-2; 7 bases match TRBD1. The V gene's germline CDR1 is PRHDT and CDR2 FYEKMQ (reference sequence). Trimming removed 7 bases from V and 0 bases from J; junction bases left unmatched: 8. The CDR3 has 15 residues. The CDR3 nucleotides are TGTGCCAGCACCGTGGACAGGACAGCTAACTATGGCTACACCTTC. This codes for CASTVDRTANYGYTF.

The chain recombines TRBV6-5 with TRBJ2-7; 7 nucleotides line up with TRBD1. V lost 2 bases and J lost 5; bases outside the gene matches: 9. Germline assignment: CDR1 MNHEY and CDR2 SVGAGI. CDR3 length equals 15 residues. In nucleotides, the CDR3 is TGTGCCAGCAGTTACGGAAGGGGGCTCGTGAACGAGCAGTACTTC. This gives the protein CASSYGRGLVNEQYF.